This T cell receptor (beta chain) was documented in a study of glioma-infiltrating T cells after dendritic cell vaccination. Study-wide background: Autologous tumor lysate-pulsed dendritic cell vaccination was given between about 2003 and 2013.

Input was approximately 2 ug genomic DNA, or all available if less. Method: immunoSEQ multiplex PCR; TCRdb's copy keeps in-frame clones and lacks some. The profile shows approximately 100,000 clones, about four fifths of them singletons. V was pared by 6 bases and J by 7 bases, with 22 bases between. The CDR3 runs to 15 residues. Germline lookup yields CDR1 SQVTM and CDR2 ANQGSEA. The chain is built from TRBV29-1 and TRBJ1-5, with a weak D call TRBD1 (6 bases). The TCR comes from a human donor with glioblastoma. Material: blood, obtained before dendritic cell vaccination. The CDR3 coding sequence is TGCAGCGTCCGAGGGGCGGGGGGCGAAACACAGCCCCAGCATTTT. It yields the protein CSVRGAGGETQPQHF.